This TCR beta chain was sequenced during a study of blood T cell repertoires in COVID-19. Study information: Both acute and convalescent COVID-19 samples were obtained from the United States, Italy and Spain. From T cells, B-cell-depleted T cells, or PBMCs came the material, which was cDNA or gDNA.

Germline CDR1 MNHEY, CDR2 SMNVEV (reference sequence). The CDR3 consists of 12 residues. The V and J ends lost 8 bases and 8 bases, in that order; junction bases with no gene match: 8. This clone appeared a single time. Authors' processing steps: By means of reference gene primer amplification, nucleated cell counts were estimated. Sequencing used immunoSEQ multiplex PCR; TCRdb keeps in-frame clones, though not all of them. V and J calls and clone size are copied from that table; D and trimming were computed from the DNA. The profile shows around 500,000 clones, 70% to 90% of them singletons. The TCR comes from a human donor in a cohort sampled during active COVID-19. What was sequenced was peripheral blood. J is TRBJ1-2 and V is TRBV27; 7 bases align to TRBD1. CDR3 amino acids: CASSGGGKGYTF. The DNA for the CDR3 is TGTGCCAGCTCTGGAGGGGGCAAAGGCTACACCTTC.